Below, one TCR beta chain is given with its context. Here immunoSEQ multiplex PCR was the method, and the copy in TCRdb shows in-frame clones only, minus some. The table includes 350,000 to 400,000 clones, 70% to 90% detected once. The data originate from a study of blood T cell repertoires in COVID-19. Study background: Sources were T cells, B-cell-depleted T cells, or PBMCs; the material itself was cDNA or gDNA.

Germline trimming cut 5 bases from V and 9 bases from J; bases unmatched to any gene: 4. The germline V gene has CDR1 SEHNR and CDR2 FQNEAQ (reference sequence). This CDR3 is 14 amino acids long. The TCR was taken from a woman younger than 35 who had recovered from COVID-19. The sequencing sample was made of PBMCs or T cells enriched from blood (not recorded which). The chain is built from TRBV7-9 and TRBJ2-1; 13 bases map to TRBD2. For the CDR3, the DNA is TGTGCCAGCAGCCTAGGACTAGCGGGGGCTGAGCAGTTCTTC. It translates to CASSLGLAGAEQFF.